This T cell receptor beta chain emerged from a study of blood T cells in healthy people across ages. There are 14 residues in the CDR3. Primers used in a second PCR of about 7 to 12 cycles were a sample-barcoded 5' primer and a J-beta primer mix. TCRdb re-called the 5' RACE reads with MiXCR, one entry per CDR3 protein. Of 700,000 to 1,000,000 distinct CDR3 sequences in the sample, roughly 44% were seen once. This clonotype has only a few counts. This sequence joins TRBV12-3 or TRBV12-4 and TRBJ2-4, with 7 nucleotides matching TRBD2. TRBJ2-7 explains the end of the DNA better; the J call may be wrong. The clonotype originates from a man aged 55 to 70 in good health. Sequenced: blood. CDR3 sequence: CASSLSRGGTEQYF. The CDR3 DNA follows: TGTGCCAGCAGTCTCTCAAGGGGAGGGACCGAGCAGTACTTC.